The next 27 T cell receptor beta chains were all read from a single sample in a study of T cell responses to AZD1222 COVID-19 vaccine. Sequenced by immunoSEQ multiplex PCR; TCRdb stores in-frame clones only, minus some. The sample has around 92,000 clones; about nine tenths are singletons. The sequencing here drew on peripheral blood, taken on day 0 of AZD1222 vaccination. These receptors all come from an adult in good health.

The V call is TRBV19, the J call TRBJ1-6, with 10 bases lining up with TRBD1. Germline CDR1 LNHDA, CDR2 SQIVND (reference sequence). The CDR3 contains 14 residues. With 6 bases clipped from V and 9 bases from J, the junction kept 5 bases outside the gene matches. The CDR3 DNA follows: TGTGCCAGTAGCCGGGACAGGGGCGGTTCACCCCTCCACTTT. Translated, it gives CASSRDRGGSPLHF.

The V call is TRBV5-8, the J call TRBJ2-7; 7 nucleotides line up with TRBD1. The V and J ends lost 0 bases and 0 bases, in that order; junction bases with no gene match: 0. The germline V gene encodes CDR1 SGHTS and CDR2 YDEGEE. This CDR3 has 14 amino acids. CDR3 sequence: CASSLEGASYEQYF. The CDR3 bases are TGTGCCAGCAGCTTGGAGGGGGCCTCCTACGAGCAGTACTTC.

This clone was recorded a few times. The chain combines TRBV19 with TRBJ1-3; D is unresolved. The CDR3 is 19 residues long. Germline CDR1 and CDR2: LNHDA and SQIVND (reference sequence). Trimming left V 4 bases short and J 0 bases short, with 22 bases between. This chain's CDR3 is CASSTRYRADRLSGNTIYF. The CDR3 DNA follows: TGTGCCAGTAGTACGAGGTATAGGGCGGACCGGCTCTCTGGAAACACCATATATTTT.

The count of this clone is one. This sequence joins TRBV19 and TRBJ1-1; maybe TRBD1 (5 bases). The CDR3 contains 16 residues. Deletions cut 7 bases from V and 6 bases from J, with 24 bases between. The germline CDR1 and CDR2 sequences are LNHDA and SQIVND (reference sequence). CDR3 in amino acids: CASKYTGQGEYAEAFF. The CDR3 DNA follows: TGTGCCAGTAAATACACCGGGCAGGGAGAGTACGCTGAAGCTTTCTTT.

This clone has a handful of counts. V and J are TRBV13 and TRBJ2-1; the D is unclear. The CDR3 contains 12 residues. Trimming pared 3 bases from V and 9 bases from J, leaving 9 bases between. Germline CDR1 reads PRHDT; CDR2 reads FYEKMQ (reference sequence). The CDR3 region has the DNA TGTGCCAGCAGCTTGCTACCTGGTGAGCAGTTCTTC. It yields the protein CASSLLPGEQFF.

The gene calls are TRBV14 and TRBJ1-1; possible D gene TRBD1, 5 bases. V lost 2 bases to trimming and J lost 3 bases, with 16 bases between them. This CDR3 region has 16 residues. CDR1 is SGHDN, CDR2 FVKESK, per germline. The CDR3 DNA sequence: TGTGCCAGCAGCCAAATACGAGGCAGGGAGGACACTGAAGCTTTCTTT. As protein: CASSQIRGREDTEAFF.

This rearrangement joins TRBV7-9 to TRBJ1-4, with 7 bases that match TRBD1. After removal of 1 base from V and 8 bases from J, the junction contained 7 bases not matched to a gene. Per germline, CDR1 SEHNR and CDR2 FQNEAQ (reference sequence). This CDR3 spans 15 amino acids. This chain's CDR3 is CASSLGVRGTEKLFF. The CDR3 nucleotides are TGTGCCAGCAGCTTAGGGGTCAGGGGGACGGAAAAACTGTTTTTT.

V gene TRBV10-3 combines with J gene TRBJ1-1; TRBD1 matches 7 bases. V lost 3 bases to trimming and J lost 2 bases; unmatched junction nucleotides: 0. CDR3 size: 13 residues. In germline, CDR1 is ENHRY, CDR2 SYGVKD. The CDR3 DNA follows: TGTGCCATCAGTGAAGGGGGCAACACTGAAGCTTTCTTT. It specifies CAISEGGNTEAFF.

The chain combines TRBV29-1 with TRBJ2-2; the match to TRBD2 covers 12 bases. Germline assignment: CDR1 SQVTM and CDR2 ANQGSEA. Trimming removed 6 bases from V and 6 bases from J; junction bases left unmatched: 5. The CDR3 covers 14 residues. The CDR3 DNA follows: TGCAGCGTCCCTGGACTAGCGGGGTCCGGGGAGCTGTTTTTT. Protein sequence: CSVPGLAGSGELFF.

J is TRBJ1-5 and V is TRBV12-3 or TRBV12-4; no definite D call. The CDR3 contains 13 residues. The V and J ends lost 3 bases and 5 bases respectively, with 8 bases between them. In nucleotides, the CDR3 is TGTGCCAGCAGTTTGGGCCCGTATCAGCCCCAGCATTTT. The encoded protein is CASSLGPYQPQHF.

The V call is TRBV27, the J call TRBJ1-1; D is perhaps TRBD1 (5 bases). The CDR3 spans 15 residues. Germline assignment: CDR1 MNHEY and CDR2 SMNVEV (reference sequence). V gave up 2 bases and J gave up 1 base, with 11 bases separating them. The CDR3 nucleotides are TGTGCCAGCAGTTTAAGACCCGGGGCGAACACTGAAGCTTTCTTT. Amino acids: CASSLRPGANTEAFF.

The V call is TRBV18, the J call TRBJ2-3; 13 bases agree with TRBD2. V lost 3 bases and J lost 4; bases outside the gene matches: 7. Germline CDR1 reads KGHSH; CDR2 reads LQKENI. The CDR3 has 17 residues. The CDR3 DNA reads as TGTGCCAGCTCACCCCCGACTAGCGGGGGGTTCGCAGATACGCAGTATTTT. It is translated as CASSPPTSGGFADTQYF. The complete variable domain, with remaining parts taken from reference TRBV18 and TRBJ2-3, reads NAGVMQNPRHLVRRRGQEARLRCSPMKGHSHVYWYRQLPEEGLKFMVYLQKENIIDESGMPKERFSAEFPKEGPSILRIQQVVRGDSAAYFCASSPPTSGGFADTQYFGPGTRLTVL.

This clone was seen once. J is TRBJ2-7 and V is TRBV5-1; D is ambiguous. CDR1 and CDR2 (germline): SGHRS, YFSETQ. The CDR3 totals 14 residues. V was clipped by 0 bases and J by 4 bases, with 11 bases between them. CDR3 nucleotide sequence: TGCGCCAGCAGCTTGGCGTCAGTGGGTTACGAGCAGTACTTC. This translates into CASSLASVGYEQYF.

This clone was seen once. This chain links TRBV12-3 or TRBV12-4 with TRBJ2-7; possible D gene TRBD1, 6 bases. This CDR3 region has 13 residues. The ends were cut back, 6 bases at V and 3 bases at J, with 12 bases in the middle. The CDR3 loop reads CASSIGTLYEQYF. CDR3 coding DNA: TGTGCCAGCAGCATCGGGACACTCTACGAGCAGTACTTC.

This clone has just one count. The chain combines TRBV5-1 with TRBJ2-7; possible D gene TRBD2, 5 bases. Trimming shortened V by 0 bases and J by 2 bases, and 9 bases separated the two germline ends. Germline V CDR1 and CDR2: SGHRS, YFSETQ. This CDR3 comprises 14 residues. CDR3 sequence reads: CASSLESGAYEQYF. The CDR3 DNA reads as TGCGCCAGCAGCTTGGAAAGCGGTGCCTACGAGCAGTACTTC.

In DNA, the CDR3 is TGTGCCAGCAGCCCTTCGGGTAATGGGGATACGCAGTATTTT. It encodes CASSPSGNGDTQYF. The rearrangement joins TRBV3-1 (or the pseudogene TRBV3-2) to TRBJ2-3; D not resolved. Trimming took 4 bases from V and 6 from J, leaving 14 bases between them. This CDR3 contains 14 residues. The germline V gene has CDR1 LGHDT and CDR2 YNNKEL (reference sequence).

This chain connects TRBV5-5 to TRBJ1-5; D gene unclear. The CDR3 is 13 residues long. Looked up from germline, CDR1 is SGHKS and CDR2 is YYEKEE (reference sequence). With 2 bases removed from V and 0 bases from J, the gap between germline ends came to 3 bases. Written as DNA, the CDR3 is TGTGCCAGCAGCTTTGATAGCAATCAGCCCCAGCATTTT. This codes for CASSFDSNQPQHF.

This clone was detected only once. The chain employs TRBV29-1 and TRBJ1-1, with 9 bases aligning to TRBD1. V was clipped by 1 base and J by 7 bases; unmatched bases: 7. Germline lookup yields CDR1 SQVTM and CDR2 ANQGSEA. The CDR3 length is 14 residues. CDR3 sequence reads: CSVEGRQGGIEAFF. The CDR3 DNA sequence: TGCAGCGTTGAAGGCAGACAGGGGGGAATTGAAGCTTTCTTT.

The J gene is TRBJ1-4, the V gene TRBV11-2; unclear D gene. V was pared by 1 base and J by 5 bases, with 11 bases between. Germline V lookup: CDR1 SGHAT, CDR2 FQNNGV. The CDR3 contains 15 residues. The CDR3 DNA reads TGTGCCAGCAGCTTAGCCCGGGGAAACAATGAAAAACTGTTTTTT. This sequence encodes CASSLARGNNEKLFF.

The chain carries TRBV5-1 and TRBJ2-4; D is tentatively TRBD1 or TRBD2 (6 bases each). V was pared by 5 bases and J by 0 bases, with 15 bases between. The CDR3 is 16 residues long. Germline V gene sequence: CDR1 SGHRS, CDR2 YFSETQ. CDR3 sequence: CASSGGRGVAKNIQYF. For the CDR3, the DNA is TGCGCCAGCAGTGGGGGGCGGGGAGTAGCCAAAAACATTCAGTACTTC.

The rearrangement joins TRBV2 to TRBJ2-3; 9 bases are a match to TRBD2. This CDR3 has 14 amino acids. V lost 4 bases to trimming and J lost 2 bases; unmatched junction nucleotides: 1. Germline CDR1 is SNHLY and CDR2 is FYNNEI. The CDR3 is CASSGLAVTDTQYF. The CDR3 nucleotides are TGTGCCAGCAGTGGACTAGCGGTCACAGATACGCAGTATTTT.

The gene calls are TRBV6-1 and TRBJ2-1; D is perhaps TRBD1 (5 bases). This CDR3 region has 14 residues. Per germline, CDR1 MNHNS and CDR2 SASEGT. V shed 1 base and J shed 13 bases, with 17 bases lying between them. CDR3 sequence: CASSEGSSRGSQFF. In DNA form, the CDR3 reads TGTGCCAGCAGTGAAGGGTCCTCAAGGGGATCCCAGTTCTTC.

For this clone: Other DNA sequences in the sample encode the same CDR3. The rearrangement joins TRBV19 to TRBJ2-1; 9 bases match TRBD2. V lost 3 bases to trimming and J lost 2 bases; unmatched junction nucleotides: 2. CDR3 length: 15 residues. Germline CDR1 is LNHDA and CDR2 is SQIVND (reference sequence). CDR3 nucleotides: TGTGCCAGTAGTATGGGCGGGGGGGCCTACAATGAGCAGTTCTTC. This translates into CASSMGGGAYNEQFF. The full variable domain, in which reference TRBV19 and TRBJ2-1 provide the parts outside the CDR3, is DGGITQSPKYLFRKEGQNVTLSCEQNLNHDAMYWYRQDPGQGLRLIYYSQIVNDFQKGDIAEGYSVSREKKESFPLTVTSAQKNPTAFYLCASSMGGGAYNEQFFGPGTRLTVL.

The genes are TRBV7-9 and TRBJ2-2, with 7 bases lining up with TRBD1. Germline-derived CDR1 and CDR2 are SEHNR and FQNEAQ (reference sequence). This CDR3 contains 16 residues. V trimming: 0 bases; J trimming: 6 bases; junction bases outside the gene matches: 7. CDR3 nucleotides: TGTGCCAGCAGCTTAGCCGGCAGGGGGAGCGCCGGGGAGCTGTTTTTT. Its translation is CASSLAGRGSAGELFF. Full variable domain (missing parts from reference TRBV7-9 and TRBJ2-2): DTGVSQNPRHKITKRGQNVTFRCDPISEHNRLYWYRQTLGQGPEFLTYFQNEAQLEKSRLLSDRFSAERPKGSFSTLEIQRTEQGDSAMYLCASSLAGRGSAGELFFGEGSRLTVL.

This clone has only one observation. V and J are TRBV5-1 and TRBJ1-1; TRBD1 matches 7 bases. V lost 4 bases to trimming and J lost 5 bases; unmatched junction nucleotides: 8. The CDR3 consists of 14 residues. Looked up from germline, CDR1 is SGHRS and CDR2 is YFSETQ. The CDR3 DNA reads TGCGCCAGCAGCAAACTTACAGGGGAGACTGAAGCTTTCTTT. Translating it yields CASSKLTGETEAFF.

This chain uses TRBV28 with TRBJ2-1; D gene ambiguous. Germline V gene lookup returns CDR1 MDHEN and CDR2 SYDVKM. The length of the CDR3 is 12 residues. V was trimmed by 1 base and J by 15 bases, leaving 13 bases between them. The CDR3 loop is CASSLSRATRFF. In DNA, the CDR3 is TGTGCCAGCAGTTTATCTAGGGCTACCCGGTTCTTC. The variable domain in full, completed from reference TRBV28 and TRBJ2-1, reads DVKVTQSSRYLVKRTGEKVFLECVQDMDHENMFWYRQDPGLGLRLIYFSYDVKMKEKGDIPEGYSVSREKKERFSLILESASTNQTSMYLCASSLSRATRFFGPGTRLTVL.

V gene TRBV19 combines with J gene TRBJ2-1; D call uncertain. The CDR3 has 16 amino acids. Deletions cut 1 base from V and 3 bases from J, with 13 bases between. Per the germline V gene, CDR1 is LNHDA and CDR2 is SQIVND (reference sequence). CDR3 bases: TGTGCCAGTAGTATAGCGTCTTGGCAGGACTACAATGAGCAGTTCTTC. Its protein product is CASSIASWQDYNEQFF.